Listed below are T cell receptor beta chains from one sample, sequenced in a study of post-analysis software for immune sequencing data. Via MiXCR, TCRdb re-called the PCR reads, giving one row per CDR3 protein. The table lists about 820,000 distinct CDR3 sequences, 53% of them singletons. Sample: blood. These TCRs come from a girl aged 5 to 17 with multiple sclerosis. The CDR3 runs from the conserved cysteine through the conserved F or W. The D gene is left open where the match is weak. A clone size is listed for some rows: how often the clone was seen (once, few, many), or a class if it is expanded.

V: TRBV6-4
D: TRBD2
size: few
J: TRBJ2-3
DNA: TGTGCCAGCAGCCAAGGGACTAGCGGGGCAGATACGCAGTATTTT
CDR3: CASSQGTSGADTQYF

V: TRBV4-1
D: NA
size: NA
J: TRBJ2-5
DNA: TGCGCCAGCAGCGGTTCGTCGACAGTCCAAGAGACCCAGTACTTC
CDR3: CASSGSSTVQETQYF

V: TRBV12-3/TRBV12-4
D: NA
size: NA
J: TRBJ1-1
DNA: TGTGCCAGCAGTTTATTAGGTCCCGAAGCTTTCTTT
CDR3: CASSLLGPEAFF

V: TRBV29-1
D: TRBD2
size: NA
J: TRBJ2-7
DNA: TGCAGCGTTCGGACTAGCCAGCCCTACGAGCAGTACTTC
CDR3: CSVRTSQPYEQYF

V: TRBV15
D: NA
size: few
J: TRBJ2-7
DNA: TGTGCCACCAGCGAGGCAAGCGGACCATACGAGCAGTACTTC
CDR3: CATSEASGPYEQYF

V: TRBV18
D: TRBD1
size: NA
J: TRBJ1-2
DNA: TGTGCCAGCTCACGGCAGGACGGACAGGGGGCGATTGGCTACACCTTC
CDR3: CASSRQDGQGAIGYTF

V: TRBV2
D: NA
size: NA
J: TRBJ1-5
DNA: TGTGCCAGCAGCGAGAAGCGTCAGCCCCAGCATTTT
CDR3: CASSEKRQPQHF

V: TRBV6-5
D: TRBD2
size: NA
J: TRBJ2-7
DNA: TGTGCCAGCAGGCAGGGACTACCTGGCGAGCAGTACTTC
CDR3: CASRQGLPGEQYF

V: TRBV10-2
D: TRBD2
size: many
J: TRBJ2-3
DNA: TGCGCCAGCAGTGAGGAGCGGGAGGCCCCACCAGATACGCAGTATTTT
CDR3: CASSEEREAPPDTQYF

V: TRBV29-1
D: TRBD1
size: NA
J: TRBJ1-2
DNA: TGCAGCGTTGAGAGTTCGACAGGGGGCATAGGCTACACCTTC
CDR3: CSVESSTGGIGYTF

V: TRBV5-1
D: TRBD2
size: once
J: TRBJ2-3
DNA: TGCGCCAGCAGCGGACGACTAGCCGCTGGCACAGATACGCAGTATTTT
CDR3: CASSGRLAAGTDTQYF

V: TRBV12-3/TRBV12-4
D: NA
size: few
J: TRBJ1-1
DNA: TGTGCCAGCATTGGGTGGGCAGACACTGAAGCTTTCTTT
CDR3: CASIGWADTEAFF

V: TRBV7-8
D: NA
size: NA
J: TRBJ2-7
DNA: TGTGCCAGCAGCCCTACAGTTCTGCCGACACTTTGCGAGCAGTACTTC
CDR3: CASSPTVLPTLCEQYF

V: TRBV11-2
D: TRBD2
size: NA
J: TRBJ2-1
DNA: TGTGCCAGCAGCCGAGGCGGGAGGGCCCCCAGTTACAATGAGCAGTTCTTC
CDR3: CASSRGGRAPSYNEQFF

V: TRBV4-1
D: NA
size: NA
J: TRBJ1-1
DNA: TGCGCCAGCAGCCAAGACCCCCGGGGCGGTTCTGCTGAAGCTTTCTTT
CDR3: CASSQDPRGGSAEAFF

V: TRBV7-9
D: TRBD2
size: few
J: TRBJ2-3
DNA: TGTGCCAGCAGCTTTGGCGGGGAGGGAGATACGCAGTATTTT
CDR3: CASSFGGEGDTQYF

V: TRBV20-1
D: NA
size: NA
J: TRBJ2-1
DNA: TGCAGTGCTAGACCCTCGACCTCCTGGGGGGCTTACTACAATGAGCAGTTCTTC
CDR3: CSARPSTSWGAYYNEQFF

V: TRBV12-3/TRBV12-4
D: NA
size: NA
J: TRBJ2-2
DNA: TGTGCCAGCAGTTTTATAGGGGTACACGGGGAGCTGTTTTTT
CDR3: CASSFIGVHGELFF

V: TRBV7-6
D: NA
size: NA
J: TRBJ1-2
DNA: TGTGCCAGCAGCTTAGGGTCAGGGGAGTCCCTATATGATGGCTACACCTTC
CDR3: CASSLGSGESLYDGYTF

V: TRBV20-1
D: TRBD2
size: NA
J: TRBJ2-3
DNA: TGCAGTGCTGATAGCGGGCGCCTCCATGATACGCAGTATTTT
CDR3: CSADSGRLHDTQYF

V: TRBV29-1
D: TRBD1
size: few
J: TRBJ1-2
DNA: TGCAGCGTTGGTCGGGACAGTACCTATGGCTACACCTTC
CDR3: CSVGRDSTYGYTF

V: TRBV11-2
D: TRBD2
size: NA
J: TRBJ2-3
DNA: TGTGCCAGCAGCGAGCGGGGGGGCAATATGGATACGCAGTATTTT
CDR3: CASSERGGNMDTQYF

V: TRBV20-1
D: NA
size: NA
J: TRBJ2-1
DNA: TGCAGTTGTAGAGGATACATGAGCTACAATGAGCAGTTCTTC
CDR3: CSCRGYMSYNEQFF

V: TRBV29-1
D: TRBD2
size: few
J: TRBJ2-7
DNA: TGCAGCGTTGAATCGACTAGCGGGAGACACGAGCAGTACTTC
CDR3: CSVESTSGRHEQYF

V: TRBV7-2
D: TRBD1
size: few
J: TRBJ1-2
DNA: TGTGCCAGCAGCCCGAGACAGGGGGCGGTCGACTATGGCTACACCTTC
CDR3: CASSPRQGAVDYGYTF

V: TRBV7-3
D: NA
size: NA
J: TRBJ2-7
DNA: TGTGCCAGCAGCTTAATCAGGGAGACAAACTACGAGCAGTACTTC
CDR3: CASSLIRETNYEQYF

V: TRBV12-3/TRBV12-4
D: NA
size: NA
J: TRBJ2-4
DNA: TGTGCCAGCAGTTTAGAGGGGGGAGCCAAAAACATTCAGTACTTC
CDR3: CASSLEGGAKNIQYF

V: TRBV10-3
D: TRBD2
size: NA
J: TRBJ2-7
DNA: TGTGCCATCATGGGAGGAGCGGGGTACGAGCAGTACTTC
CDR3: CAIMGGAGYEQYF

V: TRBV12-5
D: TRBD1
size: few
J: TRBJ2-5
DNA: TGTGCTAGTGGTTCGCCTCCACAGGGGGAAGAGACCCAGTACTTC
CDR3: CASGSPPQGEETQYF

V: TRBV5-1
D: NA
size: few
J: TRBJ2-7
DNA: TGCGCCAGCAGCTTGGCAGCCACGTCCTACGAGCAGTACTTC
CDR3: CASSLAATSYEQYF

V: TRBV20-1
D: NA
size: NA
J: TRBJ1-5
DNA: TGCAGTGCTATTGGACTTAGCAATCAGCCCCAGCATTTT
CDR3: CSAIGLSNQPQHF

V: TRBV7-9
D: TRBD2
size: NA
J: TRBJ2-1
DNA: TGTGCCAGCAGCTTAACGGAGTGGCGGGGGGGCGATGAGCAGTTCTTC
CDR3: CASSLTEWRGGDEQFF

V: TRBV5-4
D: TRBD1
size: few
J: TRBJ1-1
DNA: TGTGCCAGCAGCTTTCCGGGACAGGGAAACACTGAAGCTTTCTTT
CDR3: CASSFPGQGNTEAFF

V: TRBV7-8
D: TRBD2
size: NA
J: TRBJ2-1
DNA: TGTGCCAGCAGCTCCGGACTAGCGGTAGTCCTACAATACAATGAGCAGTTCTTC
CDR3: CASSSGLAVVLQYNEQFF

V: TRBV3-1
D: NA
size: NA
J: TRBJ2-7
DNA: TGTGCCAGCAGCCAGGGAACTAGGAGCTCCTACGAGCAGTACTTC
CDR3: CASSQGTRSSYEQYF

V: TRBV7-7
D: NA
size: NA
J: TRBJ2-5
DNA: TGTGCCAGCAGCTTAGCCCAGGGACATAAACAAGAGACCCAGTACTTC
CDR3: CASSLAQGHKQETQYF

V: TRBV6-5
D: NA
size: few
J: TRBJ2-7
DNA: TGTGCCAGCAGTTCGGCAGAGCAGGTCTACGAGCAGTACTTC
CDR3: CASSSAEQVYEQYF

V: TRBV6-6
D: NA
size: few
J: TRBJ2-7
DNA: TGTGCCAGCAGTTCCCCTGACAGGAGCTCCTACGAGCAGTACTTC
CDR3: CASSSPDRSSYEQYF

V: TRBV29-1
D: NA
size: NA
J: TRBJ2-1
DNA: TGCAGCGTTCTACTGAAATTCTACAATGAGCAGTTCTTC
CDR3: CSVLLKFYNEQFF

V: TRBV28
D: TRBD2
size: NA
J: TRBJ2-5
DNA: TGTGCCAGCAGTTTACGGGGACTAGCGGGAGGGCCCGTTGAAGAGACCCAGTACTTC
CDR3: CASSLRGLAGGPVEETQYF